The count of the clone carrying this T cell receptor (beta chain) is one. Original processing notes: Estimated nucleated cell counts came from reference gene primer amplification. The assay was immunoSEQ multiplex PCR, and TCRdb's table has in-frame clones only and misses some. V and J calls and clone size are as listed in that table; D and trimming were resolved from the DNA. The table records about 120,000 clones, over 75% of them present only once. The CDR3 is made up of 15 amino acids. Trimming removed 5 bases at V and 2 bases at J, with 15 bases between. The V gene's germline CDR1 is SGHVS and CDR2 FNYEAQ. This sample was included in a study of blood T cell repertoires in COVID-19. About the research overall: Samples taken during acute and convalescent COVID-19 were collected in the United States, Italy and Spain. Sources were T cells, B-cell-depleted T cells, or PBMCs; the material itself was cDNA or gDNA.

The specimen was peripheral blood. The clonotype comes from a human donor with active COVID-19. The donor label of this sample is uncertain. The chain combines TRBV7-6 with TRBJ1-2; the D gene is possibly TRBD1 (6 bases). The CDR3 DNA sequence: TGTGCCAGCAGCGCTAGGGGGGGACAAAACTATGGCTACACCTTC. Translating it yields CASSARGGQNYGYTF.